This TCR beta chain was captured in a study of blood T cell repertoires in COVID-19. Background on the study: Spain, Italy and the United States supplied samples that represented acute and convalescent COVID-19.

CDR1 and CDR2 from the germline V gene are MGHRA and YSYEKL. V lost 0 bases and J lost 6, with 30 bases in between. The CDR3 is 20 residues long. This clone appeared many times. Repertoires were generated with immunoSEQ multiplex PCR, while TCRdb's copy carries only in-frame clones and drops some. Altogether about 230,000 clones are present, around 78% being singletons, with the ten largest covering about 2.5%. This chain uses TRBV4-1 with TRBJ2-7; maybe TRBD2 (6 bases). The sequenced material came from peripheral blood. The receptor was isolated from a woman in her 70s with active or convalescent COVID-19. The CDR3 nucleotides read TGCGCCAGCAGCCAAGAAGGCGGGACCGCCGCCTCCCTACGAAGCGTCGAGCAGTACTTC. Its protein is CASSQEGGTAASLRSVEQYF.